The 26 T cell receptor beta chains presented below share a single source sample, sequenced in a study of blood T cell repertoires in COVID-19. Sequencing was performed with immunoSEQ multiplex PCR; in TCRdb, only in-frame clones are kept and a portion is missing. This table holds around 230,000 clones, about 88% found once. The material sequenced was PBMCs or T cells enriched from blood (not recorded which). These receptors all stem from a woman aged 25 to 39 who had recovered from COVID-19.

This chain connects TRBV7-2 to TRBJ1-4, with 9 bases that match TRBD1. Trimming cost V 1 base and J 6 bases; bases outside gene matches: 3. This CDR3 comprises 15 residues. Germline CDR1 SGHTA, CDR2 FQGNSA. The CDR3 DNA reads as TGTGCCAGCAGCTTAGTCGACAGGGGGGATGAAAAACTGTTTTTT. It encodes CASSLVDRGDEKLFF.

The chain uses TRBV19 and TRBJ1-1; possibly TRBD1 for D (6 bases). This CDR3 region has 17 residues. With 4 bases removed from V and 3 bases from J, the gap between germline ends came to 21 bases. CDR1 and CDR2 (germline): LNHDA, SQIVND (reference sequence). CDR3 sequence (DNA): TGTGCCAGTAGTACCATACAGGGCACATTGGTCTACACTGAAGCTTTCTTT. This encodes CASSTIQGTLVYTEAFF.

The V gene is TRBV15, the J gene TRBJ2-7; D not resolved. This CDR3 region has 13 residues. Germline CDR1 reads LNHNV; CDR2 reads YYDKDF (reference sequence). V lost 6 bases, J lost 0 bases, and 9 bases lay in between. CDR3: CATSQASSYEQYF. In DNA form, the CDR3 reads TGTGCCACCAGTCAGGCAAGCTCCTACGAGCAGTACTTC.

V is TRBV5-4 and J is TRBJ2-5; D not resolved. The V and J ends lost 4 bases and 4 bases respectively, with 20 bases between them. CDR1 and CDR2 from the germline V gene are SGHNT and YYREEE (reference sequence). This CDR3 region has 16 residues. CDR3 protein: CASSGTRTLGRETQYF. CDR3 nucleotide sequence: TGTGCCAGCAGCGGTACCCGCACGTTGGGCAGAGAGACCCAGTACTTC.

The chain employs TRBV5-6 and TRBJ1-2, with 7 bases that match TRBD1. The CDR3 totals 16 residues. The ends lost 4 bases at V and 6 bases at J; junction bases unmatched: 15. CDR1 and CDR2 from the germline V gene are SGHDT and YYEEEE. CDR3 protein: CASSLWSRGGTDGYTF. CDR3 DNA sequence: TGTGCCAGCAGCCTTTGGTCCCGGGGCGGGACAGATGGCTACACCTTC.

This clone has only a few counts. The CDR3 DNA reads as TGTGCCAGCAGCTCGCGGGACACCGGGGAGCTGTTTTTT. As protein: CASSSRDTGELFF. The chain joins TRBV11-3 to TRBJ2-2, with D tentatively TRBD2 (5 bases). Trimming stripped 4 bases from V and 3 bases from J, with 6 bases between. CDR3 length equals 13 residues. The germline CDR1 and CDR2 sequences are SGHNT and YENEEA.

This rearrangement joins TRBV24-1 to TRBJ2-3; perhaps TRBD2 as D (6 bases). This CDR3 contains 15 residues. V was cut by 4 bases and J by 2 bases, with 12 bases left in between. Germline V gives CDR1 KGHDR, CDR2 SFDVKD. Written as DNA, the CDR3 is TGTGCCACCAGTGACCCGGGACTTCCCACAGATACGCAGTATTTT. Its translation is CATSDPGLPTDTQYF.

The genes are TRBV2 and TRBJ2-4, with 11 bases identical to TRBD2. J gave up 2 bases and V 0 bases, and 3 bases lay outside the gene matches. Germline V gene data show CDR1 as SNHLY and CDR2 as FYNNEI. This CDR3 has 17 amino acids. The CDR3 loop is CASSEALAGGSKNIQYF. CDR3 coding DNA: TGTGCCAGCAGTGAAGCGCTAGCGGGGGGATCCAAAAACATTCAGTACTTC.

This chain connects TRBV4-3 to TRBJ2-3; tentative D call: TRBD1 (5 bases). Germline V gene data show CDR1 as LGHNA and CDR2 as YSLEER. There are 17 residues in the CDR3. V lost 0 bases to trimming and J lost 5 bases, with 18 bases between them. This CDR3 reads CASSQELRDSQVDTQYF. As DNA, the CDR3 is TGCGCCAGCAGCCAAGAGCTAAGAGACAGCCAAGTAGATACGCAGTATTTT.

This rearrangement joins TRBV10-2 to TRBJ2-3, with D possibly matching TRBD2 (7 bases). Looked up from germline, CDR1 is WSHSY and CDR2 is SAAADI. V was clipped by 7 bases and J by 5 bases, with 19 bases between them. CDR3 size: 15 residues. CDR3 sequence reads: CASMLAGAIGDTQYF. CDR3 coding DNA: TGCGCCAGCATGCTGGCGGGGGCTATTGGAGATACGCAGTATTTT.

This chain joins TRBV6-1 and TRBJ1-2; tentative D call: TRBD1 (5 bases). The CDR3 has 14 residues. The V and J ends lost 0 bases and 4 bases respectively, with 9 bases between them. Per the germline V gene, CDR1 is MNHNS and CDR2 is SASEGT. CDR3 protein: CASSEASRAYGYTF. The CDR3 DNA reads as TGTGCCAGCAGTGAAGCCAGCAGGGCCTATGGCTACACCTTC.

A remark on this clone: At one boundary the junction diverges from the germline segment, which might be a read error. The chain has TRBV7-8 and TRBJ2-3; 7 bases match TRBD1. The CDR3 consists of 14 residues. Germline-derived CDR1 and CDR2 are SGHVS and FQNEAQ. The CDR3 region has the DNA TGTGCCAGCAGCCTGACAGGGAGCACAGATACACAGTATTTT. Protein sequence: CASSLTGSTDTQYF. The whole variable domain, remainder taken from reference TRBV7-8 and TRBJ2-3, is GAGVSQSPRYKVAKRGQDVALRCDPISGHVSLFWYQQALGQGPEFLTYFQNEAQLDKSGLPSDRFFAERPEGSVSTLKIQRTQQEDSAVYLCASSLTGSTDTQYFGPGTRLTVL.

The chain carries TRBV7-9 and TRBJ2-6, with TRBD1 matching over 8 bases. Germline assignment: CDR1 SEHNR and CDR2 FQNEAQ (reference sequence). This CDR3 region has 18 residues. J lost 0 bases, V lost 0 bases, and 4 bases had no gene match. The DNA of the CDR3 is TGTGCCAGCAGCTTAGCTCCAGGGGGCGGCTCTGGGGCCAACGTCCTGACTTTC. Translated, it gives CASSLAPGGGSGANVLTF.

The V gene is TRBV5-1, the J gene TRBJ1-2, with 9 bases that match TRBD1. Germline V gene data show CDR1 as SGHRS and CDR2 as YFSETQ. The ends lost 4 bases at V and 7 bases at J; junction bases unmatched: 23. The CDR3 runs 19 residues. CDR3 residues: CASSPFPSRRTGENVGYTF. CDR3 sequence (DNA): TGCGCCAGCAGCCCATTTCCCTCGCGACGGACAGGGGAAAATGTTGGCTACACCTTC. The full variable domain, rest sourced from reference TRBV5-1 and TRBJ1-2, is KAGVTQTPRYLIKTRGQQVTLSCSPISGHRSVSWYQQTPGQGLQFLFEYFSETQRNKGNFPGRFSGRQFSNSRSEMNVSTLELGDSALYLCASSPFPSRRTGENVGYTFGSGTRLTVV.

The rearrangement joins TRBV14 to TRBJ1-2, with 7 nucleotides matching TRBD1. This CDR3 region has 16 residues. V trimming: 6 bases; J trimming: 3 bases; junction bases outside the gene matches: 13. Germline loops: CDR1 SGHDN, CDR2 FVKESK. CDR3 coding DNA: TGTGCCAGCAGACCAATTCCCGGGACAGACCACTATGGCTACACCTTC. It translates to CASRPIPGTDHYGYTF.

The V gene is TRBV3-1 (or the pseudogene TRBV3-2), the J gene TRBJ2-7, with 8 bases lining up with TRBD1. Trimming removed 7 bases from V and 4 bases from J; junction bases left unmatched: 6. Germline CDR1 reads LGHDT; CDR2 reads YNNKEL (reference sequence). CDR3 length: 13 residues. The CDR3 DNA follows: TGTGCCAGCACGCGACAGGGGATTTACGAGCAGTACTTC. Protein product: CASTRQGIYEQYF.

V and J are TRBV5-4 and TRBJ1-1; 7 bases are a match to TRBD1. Germline assignment: CDR1 SGHNT and CDR2 YYREEE (reference sequence). This CDR3 contains 17 residues. The V segment lost 0 bases and the J segment 6 bases; nucleotides outside the gene matches: 14. CDR3 in DNA: TGTGCCAGCAGCTTGGGTGGGACAGCCGTCCGTAAGGCTGAAGCTTTCTTT. Its protein is CASSLGGTAVRKAEAFF.

This clone came up a few times. The chain uses TRBV3-1 (or the pseudogene TRBV3-2) and TRBJ2-2, with D possibly being TRBD1 (6 bases). The CDR3 has 17 amino acids. Germline CDR1 is LGHDT and CDR2 is YNNKEL (reference sequence). Deletions cut 4 bases from V and 2 bases from J, with 17 bases between. In nucleotides, the CDR3 is TGTGCCAGCAGCCGCCAAACAGGGTGGGATAACACCGGGGAGCTGTTTTTT. It yields the protein CASSRQTGWDNTGELFF.

This clone was counted between two and nine times. V usage is TRBV19 and J usage is TRBJ1-1; a possible D gene is TRBD1 (6 bases). Looked up from germline, CDR1 is LNHDA and CDR2 is SQIVND (reference sequence). Trimming shortened V by 4 bases and J by 0 bases, and 15 bases separated the two germline ends. The CDR3 has 16 amino acids. The CDR3 loop is CASSTRTEFMNTEAFF. In nucleotides, the CDR3 is TGTGCCAGTAGTACAAGGACAGAGTTCATGAACACTGAAGCTTTCTTT.

This chain links TRBV5-1 with TRBJ2-2; D unresolved. CDR1 is SGHRS and CDR2 is YFSETQ in the germline V gene. Trimming removed 0 bases at V and 5 bases at J, with 5 bases between. The CDR3 is 13 amino acids. The chain's CDR3 is CASSLAGTGELFF. The CDR3 nucleotides read TGCGCCAGCAGCTTGGCCGGGACCGGGGAGCTGTTTTTT.

The V gene is TRBV5-1, the J gene TRBJ2-1, with TRBD1 identical over 8 bases. The CDR3 has 17 residues. Unmatched junction bases numbered 21, after V lost 4 bases and J lost 12 bases. The germline V gene has CDR1 SGHRS and CDR2 YFSETQ. This CDR3 is CASSPSRQGSYNEGQFF. In DNA form, the CDR3 reads TGCGCCAGCAGCCCCTCGCGACAGGGGAGTTACAATGAAGGGCAGTTCTTC. Drawing the rest from reference TRBV5-1 and TRBJ2-1, the complete variable domain is KAGVTQTPRYLIKTRGQQVTLSCSPISGHRSVSWYQQTPGQGLQFLFEYFSETQRNKGNFPGRFSGRQFSNSRSEMNVSTLELGDSALYLCASSPSRQGSYNEGQFFGPGTRLTVL.

The chain couples TRBV5-5 to TRBJ1-1; D not certain. The CDR3 is 15 residues long. Deletions cut 1 base from V and 0 bases from J, with 10 bases between. Germline V CDR1 and CDR2: SGHKS, YYEKEE (reference sequence). CDR3 loop: CASSLLGILNTEAFF. The CDR3 DNA is TGTGCCAGCAGCTTGTTGGGCATACTGAACACTGAAGCTTTCTTT.

The chain's CDR3 is CASSLTVGEVQFF. The DNA for the CDR3 is TGTGCCAGCAGCTTAACTGTCGGGGAGGTGCAGTTCTTC. The chain combines TRBV7-2 with TRBJ2-1, with D tentatively TRBD2 (6 bases). Germline CDR1 is SGHTA and CDR2 is FQGNSA. V was pared by 2 bases and J by 12 bases, with 14 bases between. CDR3 length: 13 amino acids.

V and J are TRBV27 and TRBJ2-7, with D maybe TRBD2 (5 bases). Looked up from germline, CDR1 is MNHEY and CDR2 is SMNVEV (reference sequence). With 6 bases removed from V and 0 bases from J, the gap between germline ends came to 15 bases. This CDR3 contains 15 residues. The CDR3 DNA follows: TGTGCCAGCAGCCCAGAGGTGGGGAGCTCCTACGAGCAGTACTTC. Translating gives CASSPEVGSSYEQYF.

Details on this clone: Different DNA sequences within this sample yield the same CDR3. The chain recombines TRBV7-9 with TRBJ1-4; D unresolved. V shed 1 base and J shed 1 base, with 4 bases lying between them. The CDR3 is made up of 14 amino acids. Germline V gene lookup returns CDR1 SEHNR and CDR2 FQNEAQ (reference sequence). DNA of the CDR3: TGTGCCAGCAGCTTAGGAGGAACTAATGAAAAACTGTTTTTT. It yields the protein CASSLGGTNEKLFF.

The V gene is TRBV4-3, the J gene TRBJ1-4; TRBD1 matches 8 bases. Germline V gene data show CDR1 as LGHNA and CDR2 as YSLEER. Trimming at V came to 0 bases and at J to 7 bases, leaving 4 bases not matched to a gene. This CDR3 is built from 15 residues. CDR3 in amino acids: CASSQEGRGREKLFF. The CDR3 DNA reads as TGCGCCAGCAGCCAAGAGGGCAGGGGGCGTGAAAAACTGTTTTTT.